The T cell receptor beta chain under discussion was sequenced for a study of T-cell memory formation after mild COVID-19. Germline V gene sequence: CDR1 GTSNPN, CDR2 SVGIG (reference sequence). V lost 0 bases and J 7 bases, leaving 9 bases between the germline ends. The CDR3 is 13 amino acids. This clonotype was observed a few times. Antigen specificity is unknown. Constant-segment primers and 5'RACE yielded cDNA libraries for TCR alpha and TCR beta, each carrying sample barcodes and UMIs. TCRdb processed the 5' RACE reads anew with MiXCR; each CDR3 protein has one entry. The repertoire holds about 140,000 distinct CDR3 sequences, with about 14% as singletons. Study results and caveats: Within pre-infection memory, some responding clones were found, suggesting cross-reactive memory joined. Balance between CD4 and CD8 was seen in clones contracting day 15 to 85, and a CD4+ lean was seen in later expanders.

The sample consisted of PBMCs or a T cell subset sorted from them (not recorded which). The chain recombines TRBV30 with TRBJ2-2; D possibly corresponds to TRBD2 (6 bases). The sequence was obtained from an adult woman who had mild COVID-19 (a few samples of this study predate the infection). Cell type and time point are not known. The CDR3 DNA is TGTGCCTGGAGTGTAGGCGGGGTCGGGGAGCTGTTTTTT. Translated, it gives CAWSVGGVGELFF.